This T cell receptor beta chain was captured in a study of blood T cell repertoires in COVID-19. Across the whole study: Spain, Italy and the United States supplied samples that represented acute and convalescent COVID-19. The analysed material was cDNA or gDNA that came from T cells, B-cell-depleted T cells, or PBMCs.

Under the authors' procedure: The assay estimated nucleated cells by amplifying reference gene primers. Only in-frame clones appear in the TCRdb table, and some are missing; sequencing was by immunoSEQ multiplex PCR. V and J calls and clone size are as listed in that table; D and trimming were resolved from the DNA. The sample shows approximately 40,000 clones, around 92% of them seen only once. The specimen was peripheral blood. This clonotype was obtained from a woman older than 75 with acute or convalescent COVID-19.

In nucleotides, the CDR3 is TGTGCCAGTAGTACTGGGACCGGGACAGTCCCTTATGGCTACACCTTC. It codes for CASSTGTGTVPYGYTF. The chain uses TRBV19 and TRBJ1-2; 7 bases align to TRBD1. The J segment lost 5 bases and the V segment lost 4 bases, leaving 13 bases of the junction unmatched. The CDR3 extends over 16 amino acids. Germline-derived CDR1 and CDR2 are LNHDA and SQIVND (reference sequence). The whole variable domain, remainder taken from reference TRBV19 and TRBJ1-2, is DGGITQSPKYLFRKEGQNVTLSCEQNLNHDAMYWYRQDPGQGLRLIYYSQIVNDFQKGDIAEGYSVSREKKESFPLTVTSAQKNPTAFYLCASSTGTGTVPYGYTFGSGTRLTVV.